This T cell receptor (beta chain) was sequenced during a study of blood T cells in healthy people across ages (dated by TCRdb to between 2014 and 2017). For the wider study: In model experiments, template switching captured roughly one uniquely barcoded TCR beta cDNA molecule for every two T cells. To track age-related changes in TCR beta repertoire diversity, the study relied on deep sequencing normalized with unique cDNA molecular identifiers. Two additional independent replicas of 1 million unique cDNA reads from the same blood draw were analyzed for two donors (one aged 18 to 30 and one aged 80 or older). Four age groups were formed from the donors: young (average approximately 15 years), middle-aged (less than 40), aged (about 68) and long-lived (around 80).

What the authors observed across the whole study: Observed TCR beta diversity per million T cells fell roughly linearly with age, and a significant reduction was already apparent by age around 40. Compared with the aged group, more naive CD4+ T cells, fewer expanded clones and increased TCR diversity were shown by the long-lived group, suggesting age selection. Estimates of total diversity based on one million sequenced T cells were regarded as lower bounds and as underestimates. Because profiling used bulk unsorted PBMCs, naive and antigen-experienced compartments could not be compared conclusively. There was a strong correlation between observed TCR beta diversity and the percentage of naive T cells measured by flow cytometry. Donor CMV infection status was unknown, potentially confounding age-related changes in expanded clonotypes.

The sample holds a few counts of this clonotype. Which antigen it targets is not known. Per-base quality was not reported, and no clone a single base away is much larger than it. Donors were roughly 40 systemically healthy Caucasian individuals from Russia aged about 6 to 100 years. Approximately 11 milliliters of peripheral blood were drawn from each donor into EDTA-treated Vacutainer tubes. Ficoll-Paque density-gradient centrifugation was used to isolate PBMCs, with at least 6 million obtained per sample. Total RNA, at least 6 micrograms per sample, was extracted from PBMCs with Trizol reagent. Naive CD45RAhigh/CD27high T cell percentages were measured by flow cytometry on a PBMC aliquot from every donor. Library generation was performed with 5' RACE. Sequenced using an Illumina HiSeq 2500. A second PCR of about 6 to 11 cycles was performed with a sample-barcoded 5' primer and a J-beta primer mix. Each TCR beta cDNA molecule received a unique molecular identifier from a template-switch 5' adaptor carrying 12 random nucleotides. Each sample yielded at least 2.5 million CDR3-containing paired-end reads. The Mint cDNA synthesis kit, primed by a TRBC-specific oligonucleotide, was used to synthesize first-strand cDNA from all RNA. After uracil-DNA glycosylase treatment, a first 18-cycle PCR used universal primers M1SS and BC2_uni_R on all cDNA. The original pipeline was this. For normalization, 1 million high-quality reads were randomly selected from each sample, with every read carrying a distinct molecular identifier. Instead of being binned into consensus sequences, reads that shared molecular identifiers were thrown out. MiTCR, with a Q25 quality threshold and the strictest error-elimination algorithm, was used for CDR3 identification, clonotype clustering and error correction. A nonparametric unseen species model with Euler transformation was used to estimate a lower bound on total TCR beta diversity. In-frame beta chains were kept once TCRdb had trimmed the public reads at Q25 with fastp and called clones with MiXCR. All rows with the same CDR3 protein become a single entry with the most common DNA and genes. TCRdb assigned the V and J calls; the authors' analysis was not used. Here the sample has roughly 800,000 distinct CDR3 sequences; 20% to 30% occur a single time. Over 2.5% of the sample is in the top ten clones.

This sample also belongs to another study, concerning T cells of mothers and their children. The second study also describes: Nine systemically healthy Caucasian individuals served as donors, namely three mothers together with their six children. cDNA synthesis used all of the extracted RNA, with around 1.6 ug of RNA in each 15 ul reaction. In the second PCR, sample barcodes and 2-4 random nucleotides were introduced via the M1S primer. Each mother yielded over 8 million TCR beta CDR3 reads and each child 2.5 million to 3 million reads. TCR recombination output is similarly shaped by thymic selection in related and unrelated pairs, with a minor effect exerted by inherited differences. Related mother-child pairs always showed normalized repertoire overlap that was slightly higher than in unrelated mother-child pairs, though the difference was never significant. With a sensitivity of approximately 100 clones per million clonotypes, no persistent microchimeric T cell clones were detected. To look for features that set related mother-child pairs apart from unrelated individuals, the researchers ran deep NGS to compare the TCR beta repertoires of mothers and children. Mothers averaged about 40 +/- 4 years of age and children averaged around 10 +/- 4 years. After adapter ligation with NEBNext reagents, the libraries were sequenced on Illumina HiSeq 2000 with 100+100 nt paired-end reads. To prevent cross-contamination, the mother and child libraries were prepared a month apart and were sequenced in separate runs. Between roughly 500,000 and 2,100,000 distinct TCR beta clonotypes were identified per donor. Naive TCR beta clonotypes were estimated from low-frequency clonotypes matched to each donor's FACS-determined naive share, without sorting.

Sequenced sample: blood. This sequence originates from a boy between 5 and 17 years old in good health.

The sequence in DNA is TGTGCCAGCAGCTTAGGTGGGTTGAGCAATCAGCCCCAGCATTTT. The resulting protein is CASSLGGLSNQPQHF. The rearranged chain carries TRBV7-2 and TRBJ1-5; a confident D gene designation cannot be given. The CDR3 runs 15 amino acids, cysteine and phenylalanine included. This entry keeps only the CDR3 DNA: 45 bases, framed from base 1. Looking up the germline V gene yields CDR1 SGHTA and CDR2 FQGNSA. Trimming costs V 1 base and J 1 base, and their ends lie 8 bases apart.